One and the same sample provided the 9 T cell receptor beta chains below, sequenced in a study of blood T cell repertoires in COVID-19 (dated by TCRdb to 2020 to 2022). Library method: the immunoSEQ multiplex PCR assay. Not all clones reach the TCRdb copy of this immuneACCESS table, which keeps in-frame sequences only. Checked studies attribute under half of the gap to unresolved V genes and leave the rest unexplained. This sample gives around 500,000 clones in total; 88% of them show up just once. The top ten hold around 1.9% of the sample. Sequences were obtained from PBMCs or T cells enriched from blood (not recorded which). The source of these receptors is a woman aged 40 to 50 who had recovered from COVID-19.

The rearrangement joins TRBV7-2 to TRBJ2-1, with 8 positions matching TRBD2. CDR1 is SGHTA and CDR2 is FQGNSA in the germline V gene. The CDR3 length is 15 residues. V shed 3 bases, J shed 4 bases, and the junction held 5 bases outside the gene matches. Here the CDR3 reads CASSFSGARYNEQFF. The CDR3 DNA follows: TGTGCCAGCAGCTTTAGCGGGGCTAGATACAATGAGCAGTTCTTC.

The J gene is TRBJ2-4, the V gene TRBV29-1; TRBD2 aligns across 7 bases. Germline V lookup: CDR1 SQVTM, CDR2 ANQGSEA. The trim removed 4 bases at V and 5 bases at J, leaving 17 bases unmatched. The CDR3 sequence is 17 residues long. CDR3 residues: CSVASGTTKKMENIQYF. The CDR3 DNA sequence: TGCAGCGTTGCCTCGGGGACTACAAAAAAGATGGAAAACATTCAGTACTTC.

The gene calls are TRBV11-3 and TRBJ1-1; 10 nucleotides align to TRBD1. The CDR3 covers 16 residues. V lost 5 bases to trimming and J lost 4 bases; unmatched junction nucleotides: 10. CDR1 is SGHNT and CDR2 is YENEEA in the germline V gene. CDR3 residues: CASSPLPGQGTTEAFF. The DNA for the CDR3 is TGTGCCAGCAGCCCACTACCGGGACAGGGGACCACTGAAGCTTTCTTT.

The chain links TRBV5-1 to TRBJ1-2, with 7 bases aligning to TRBD1. V shed 4 bases and J 6 bases; nucleotides not matched to a gene: 6. Germline V lookup: CDR1 SGHRS, CDR2 YFSETQ. The CDR3 is 13 residues long. DNA of the CDR3: TGCGCCAGCAGCCCGGACAGGACCCATGGCTACACCTTC. This translates into CASSPDRTHGYTF.

V and J are TRBV6-5 and TRBJ1-1; TRBD1 matches 7 bases. The V and J ends lost 2 bases and 11 bases, in that order; junction bases with no gene match: 8. This CDR3 comprises 13 residues. Germline V gene data show CDR1 as MNHEY and CDR2 as SVGAGI. The CDR3 region has the DNA TGTGCCAGCAGTTACAGAACAGGGGTGCGGGCTTTCTTT. Translating gives CASSYRTGVRAFF.

The chain has TRBV11-3 and TRBJ2-1, with D possibly TRBD1 on 7 matching bases. V was pared by 4 bases and J by 8 bases, with 9 bases between. The CDR3 has 12 residues. Germline assignment: CDR1 SGHNT and CDR2 YENEEA. The DNA for the CDR3 is TGTGCCAGCAGCTCCAGGGGGGATGAGCAGTTCTTC. This gives the protein CASSSRGDEQFF.

This chain joins TRBV7-8 and TRBJ2-3; 9 bases are shared with TRBD2. The CDR3 is 15 amino acids. After removal of 2 bases from V and 6 bases from J, the junction contained 6 bases not matched to a gene. In germline, CDR1 is SGHVS, CDR2 FQNEAQ. CDR3 protein: CASSLRREGADTQYF. CDR3 bases: TGTGCCAGCAGCTTAAGGCGGGAGGGAGCCGATACGCAGTATTTT.

The chain joins TRBV10-3 to TRBJ2-5, with D possibly TRBD1 on 6 matching bases. From germline, CDR1 is ENHRY and CDR2 SYGVKD. V was trimmed by 0 bases and J by 4 bases, leaving 12 bases between them. The CDR3 is 15 residues long. In DNA, the CDR3 is TGTGCCATCAGTGAGTCGGTCAAAGGGGGAGAGACCCAGTACTTC. Its protein product is CAISESVKGGETQYF.

This clone has only a few counts. The chain has TRBV10-1 and TRBJ2-1; D gene unclear. V was pared by 3 bases and J by 7 bases, with 10 bases between. Germline loops: CDR1 WNHNN, CDR2 SYGVQD (reference sequence). The CDR3 runs to 13 residues. CDR3 sequence: CASSDEPRNEQFF. The CDR3 DNA is TGCGCCAGCAGTGACGAGCCTAGGAATGAGCAGTTCTTC.